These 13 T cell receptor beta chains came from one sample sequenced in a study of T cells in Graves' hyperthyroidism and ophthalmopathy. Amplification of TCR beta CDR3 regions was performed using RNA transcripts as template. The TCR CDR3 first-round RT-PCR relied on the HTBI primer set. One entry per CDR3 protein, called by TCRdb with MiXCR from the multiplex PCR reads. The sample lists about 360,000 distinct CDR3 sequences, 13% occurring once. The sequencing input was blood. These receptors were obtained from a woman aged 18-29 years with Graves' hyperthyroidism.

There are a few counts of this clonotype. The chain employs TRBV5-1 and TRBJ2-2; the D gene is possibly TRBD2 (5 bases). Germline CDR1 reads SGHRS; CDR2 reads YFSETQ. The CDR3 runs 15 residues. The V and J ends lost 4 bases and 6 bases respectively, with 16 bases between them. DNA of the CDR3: TGCGCCAGCAGCGCCCGGGGTTCTACGGCCGGGGAGCTGTTTTTT. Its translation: CASSARGSTAGELFF.

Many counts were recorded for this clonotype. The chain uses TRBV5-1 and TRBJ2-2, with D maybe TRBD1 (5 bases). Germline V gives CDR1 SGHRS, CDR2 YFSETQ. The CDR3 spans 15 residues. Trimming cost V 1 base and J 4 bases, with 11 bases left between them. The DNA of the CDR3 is TGCGCCAGCAGCTTGATCAGGGAATCCACCGGGGAGCTGTTTTTT. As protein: CASSLIRESTGELFF.

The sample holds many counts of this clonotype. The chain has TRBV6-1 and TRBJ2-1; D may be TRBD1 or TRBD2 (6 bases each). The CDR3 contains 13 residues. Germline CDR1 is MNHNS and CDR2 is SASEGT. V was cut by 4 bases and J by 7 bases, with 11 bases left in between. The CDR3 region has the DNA TGTGCCAGCAGTGCGGGGGCGGCGAATGAGCAGTTCTTC. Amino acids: CASSAGAANEQFF.

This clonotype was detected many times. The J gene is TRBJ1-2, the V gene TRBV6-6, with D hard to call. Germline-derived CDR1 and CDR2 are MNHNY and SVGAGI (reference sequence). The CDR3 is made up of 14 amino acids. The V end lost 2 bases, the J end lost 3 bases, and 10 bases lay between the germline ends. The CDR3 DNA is TGTGCCAGCAGTTACGGGTCGGTTGACTATGGCTACACCTTC. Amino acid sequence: CASSYGSVDYGYTF.

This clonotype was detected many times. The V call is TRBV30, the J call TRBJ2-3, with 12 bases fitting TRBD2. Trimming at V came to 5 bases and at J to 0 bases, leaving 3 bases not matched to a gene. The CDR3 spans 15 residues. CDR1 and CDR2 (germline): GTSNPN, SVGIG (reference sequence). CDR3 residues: CAWEGTSGSTDTQYF. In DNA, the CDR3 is TGTGCCTGGGAGGGGACTAGCGGGAGCACAGATACGCAGTATTTT.

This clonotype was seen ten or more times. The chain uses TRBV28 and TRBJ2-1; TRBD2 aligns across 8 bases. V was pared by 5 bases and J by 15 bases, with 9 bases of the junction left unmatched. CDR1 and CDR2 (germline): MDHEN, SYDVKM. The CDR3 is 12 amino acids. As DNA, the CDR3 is TGTGCCAGCAGTGTTGGGGGCCGGGAGGGGTTCTTC. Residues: CASSVGGREGFF.

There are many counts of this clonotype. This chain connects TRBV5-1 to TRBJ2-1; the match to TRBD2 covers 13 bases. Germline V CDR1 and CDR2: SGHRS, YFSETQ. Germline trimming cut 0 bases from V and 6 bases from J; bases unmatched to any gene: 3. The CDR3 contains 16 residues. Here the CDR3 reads CASSLAGTSGVNEQFF. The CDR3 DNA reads TGCGCCAGCAGCTTGGCCGGGACTAGCGGGGTCAATGAGCAGTTCTTC.

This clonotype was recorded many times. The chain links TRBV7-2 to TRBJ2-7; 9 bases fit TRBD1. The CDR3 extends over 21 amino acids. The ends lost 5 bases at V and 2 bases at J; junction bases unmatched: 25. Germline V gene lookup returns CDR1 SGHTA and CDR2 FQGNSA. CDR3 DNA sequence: TGTGCCAGCAGCCCTCATCACGCCGGGACAGGGCAGCAGCGGGCGGCCTACGAGCAGTACTTC. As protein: CASSPHHAGTGQQRAAYEQYF.

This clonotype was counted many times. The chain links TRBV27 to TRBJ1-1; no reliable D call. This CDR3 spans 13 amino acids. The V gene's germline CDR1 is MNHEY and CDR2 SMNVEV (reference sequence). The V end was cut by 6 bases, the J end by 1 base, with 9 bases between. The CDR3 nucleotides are TGTGCCAGCAGCCCAGAACCGAACACTGAAGCTTTCTTT. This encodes CASSPEPNTEAFF.

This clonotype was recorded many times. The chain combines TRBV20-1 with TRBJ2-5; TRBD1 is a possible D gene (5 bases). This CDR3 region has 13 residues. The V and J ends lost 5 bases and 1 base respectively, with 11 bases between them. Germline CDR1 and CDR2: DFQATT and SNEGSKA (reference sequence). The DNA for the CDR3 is TGCAGTGCTCCCCTAGGGGCCCAAGAGACCCAGTACTTC. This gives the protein CSAPLGAQETQYF.

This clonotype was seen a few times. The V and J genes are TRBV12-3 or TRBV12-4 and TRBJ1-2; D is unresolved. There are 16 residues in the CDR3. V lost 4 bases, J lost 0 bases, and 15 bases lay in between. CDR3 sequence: CASSSAVGITNYGYTF. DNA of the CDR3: TGTGCCAGCAGTTCGGCCGTAGGCATAACTAACTATGGCTACACCTTC.

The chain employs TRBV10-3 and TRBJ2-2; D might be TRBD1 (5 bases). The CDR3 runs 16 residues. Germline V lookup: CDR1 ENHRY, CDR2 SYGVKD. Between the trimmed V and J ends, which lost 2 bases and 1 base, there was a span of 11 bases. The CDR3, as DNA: TGTGCCATCAGTGAGCTAGGGGATGGGAACACCGGGGAGCTGTTTTTT. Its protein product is CAISELGDGNTGELFF.

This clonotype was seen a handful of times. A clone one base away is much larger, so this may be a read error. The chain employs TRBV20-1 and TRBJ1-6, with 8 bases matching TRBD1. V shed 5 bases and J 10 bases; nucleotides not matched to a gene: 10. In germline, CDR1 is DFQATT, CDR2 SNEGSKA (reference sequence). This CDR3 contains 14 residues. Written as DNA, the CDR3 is TGCAGTGCTGCCGGACAGGGAAAGATGTCACCCCTCCACTTT. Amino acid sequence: CSAAGQGKMSPLHF.